This entry concerns a single TCR beta chain. Its antigen target is currently unknown. No much larger clonotype is one base removed from it; base qualities were not supplied. CD4+ and CD8+ cells were isolated by positive magnetic bead selection on an AutoMACS, and purity was checked by flow cytometry. Clonal expansions were first screened by flow cytometry with a TCR V beta antibody panel, then characterized by TCRB deep sequencing of sorted CD8+ fractions. Isolation of peripheral blood mononuclear cells was done through Ficoll-Paque PLUS density gradient separation. Nucleospin Tissue or Tissue XS kits were used to extract DNA from CD4-enriched, CD8-enriched or PBMC samples, and a Qubit 2.0 fluorometer was used for quantification. V was cut back by 6 bases and J by 3 bases, leaving a gap of 18 bases between them. The CDR3 contains 15 residues, cysteine and phenylalanine counted. Of all the DNA, just the CDR3 is kept, 45 bases in frame from base 1. The germline V gene (reference sequence) sets CDR1 to LNHDA and CDR2 to SQIVND.

The source of the sample is a study of somatic mutations in cytotoxic T cells in rheumatoid arthritis (dated by TCRdb to 2016 to 2017). Regarding the research as a whole: Before any treatment started and right after they were diagnosed, patients gave peripheral blood samples (around 30 ml EDTA). A FACSAria II or Sony SH800 was used to flow-sort some V beta antibody-stained T-cell populations at nearly 100% purity, and TCRB sequencing was also done on sorted V beta1+ cells. A total of around 62 rheumatoid arthritis patients and under 25 healthy controls underwent TCRB deep sequencing. The study asked whether expanded CD8+ T-cell clones in newly diagnosed, untreated rheumatoid arthritis carry somatic mutations, and used TCRB deep sequencing to characterize clonality. Patient and control groups had essentially identical median ages.

On the study overall, not on this receptor specifically: An increase of CD8+ clonality with age was seen in patients (Spearman r ≈ 0.46) but not in healthy controls. Viral specificity could not be ruled out by absence from virus-specific databases, and the antigen targets of the expanded CD8+ clones remained unknown. No adjustment for multiple comparisons was made for the slight TRBV07 underrepresentation in patients. Several identical CD8+ TCRB sequences were found in both blood and synovial fluid, and in about an eighth of the roughly 65 patients the largest CD8+ clone exceeded 20% of CD8+ cells. There was no significant difference in CD8+ T-cell clonality between rheumatoid arthritis patients and age-matched healthy controls.

Sequencing of TCRB CDR3 was done on genomic DNA with the immunoSEQ assay. The study's own analysis went as follows. Patient CD8+ clones larger than 1% were compared against published virus-specific TCRB sequences, and only a few matched. Nothing other than productive TCRB rearrangements was included in the analyses. Defining a clone by its unique TCRB CDR3 sequence, the study calculated clonality as a productive clonality index derived from Shannon entropy. Repertoire overlap between two samples was calculated from the template counts of each clone relative to total templates per sample. V-gene usage measured by flow cytometry correlated with TCRB sequencing V-gene usage, with a Spearman r of about 0.61. TCRdb obtained this table from immuneACCESS and retained in-frame rearrangements with V and J assigned. These tables miss some clones; where compared with another copy, unresolved V genes account for less than half of the shortfall, and the remainder is unexplained. The DNA gave D and trimming, while V, J and clone size come from that table. This sample comprises fewer than 14,000 clones, around 80% of them detected only once. The ten largest clones add up to roughly 35% of the sample.

Sequenced sample: CD8+ T cells sorted from blood. This clonotype originated in an adult with rheumatoid arthritis. The V gene is TRBV19 and the J gene is TRBJ2-7; TRBD2 could be the D gene, as 6 bases match. The DNA reads TGTGCCAGTAGGCCCGGGACTCTAAGTGACTACGAGCAGTACTTC. Translated, this is CASRPGTLSDYEQYF.